This TCR beta chain comes out of a study of neoadjuvant anti-PD-1 for oral cavity cancer. Study background: Patients without progression got a fourth dose around day 43. Study-wide results and caveats: Each response group had just a few patients in TCR analyses. Higher pretreatment blood Treg/Th17 ratios correlated with higher pretreatment blood and lower post-treatment tumor TCRbeta clonality.

This clone was counted a few times. Its target is unknown. The CDR3 is 16 residues long. Looked up from germline, CDR1 is SGDLS and CDR2 is YYNGEE. V shed 3 bases and J shed 1 base, with 16 bases lying between them. Documented time point: after neoadjuvant nivolumab, at surgical resection. Repertoires were generated with immunoSEQ multiplex PCR, while TCRdb's copy carries only in-frame clones and drops some. This sample carries about 14,000 clones, 60% to 80% of them seen once, and the ten largest clones take under 3%. This specimen consisted of PBMCs, obtained after nivolumab (anti-PD-1) treatment. The clonotype originates from a person between 40 and 85 years old with oral cavity squamous cell carcinoma. The rearrangement uses TRBV9 and TRBJ1-1; TRBD1 might be the D (5 bases). Written as DNA, the CDR3 is TGTGCCAGCAGCGGGGGGATCGTGTTTGGGAACACTGAAGCTTTCTTT. This encodes CASSGGIVFGNTEAFF. Combining the CDR3 with reference TRBV9 and TRBJ1-1 gives the whole variable domain DSGVTQTPKHLITATGQRVTLRCSPRSGDLSVYWYQQSLDQGLQFLIQYYNGEERAKGNILERFSAQQFPDLHSELNLSSLELGDSALYFCASSGGIVFGNTEAFFGQGTRLTVV.